The 9 T cell receptor beta chains presented below share a single source sample, sequenced in a study of shared clonotypes between healthy human individuals. Clones were sequenced by immunoSEQ multiplex PCR, and TCRdb holds only the in-frame ones, with some missing. The sample yields 2 million to 2.5 million clones, over 85% seen once. Sequencing used naive CD4+ T cells from PBMCs. Subset noted: CD45RA+ positively selected. The source is a man younger than 30 in good health. Some clones in this sample may be carry-over from other donors' samples.

This chain uses TRBV5-1 with TRBJ2-3; 11 bases match TRBD2. The CDR3 loop spans 17 amino acids. Trimming at V came to 3 bases and at J to 2 bases, leaving 8 bases not matched to a gene. Germline CDR1 is SGHRS and CDR2 is YFSETQ. The CDR3 sequence: CASSWGTSGQSTDTQYF. DNA of the CDR3: TGCGCCAGCAGCTGGGGGACTAGCGGTCAATCCACAGATACGCAGTATTTT.

CDR3: CASSRERNEQYF. The CDR3 region has the DNA TGTGCCAGCTCTCGGGAGCGCAACGAGCAGTACTTC. This chain joins TRBV18 and TRBJ2-7; TRBD2 is a possible D gene (6 bases). Trimming took off 6 bases at V and 5 bases at J, with 11 bases between the two ends. Germline lookup yields CDR1 KGHSH and CDR2 LQKENI. The CDR3 extends over 12 amino acids.

The V and J genes are TRBV4-1 and TRBJ1-4; D is ambiguous. The CDR3 is made up of 17 amino acids. Germline loops: CDR1 MGHRA, CDR2 YSYEKL. V dropped 2 bases and J dropped 3 bases, with 16 bases sitting between them. As DNA, the CDR3 is TGCGCCAGCAGCCAAAGCACCGCAGGAACAGCTAATGAAAAACTGTTTTTT. It translates to CASSQSTAGTANEKLFF.

The CDR3 loop is CASSVLGRFQETQYF. The CDR3 bases are TGTGCCAGCAGTGTCTTAGGACGGTTCCAAGAGACCCAGTACTTC. The chain recombines TRBV6-1 with TRBJ2-5; no clear D gene. V was trimmed by 4 bases and J by 1 base, leaving 13 bases between them. The CDR3 is 15 residues long. From germline, CDR1 is MNHNS and CDR2 SASEGT.

The sample holds one count of this clone. The V call is TRBV5-1, the J call TRBJ2-2; possibly TRBD1 for D (5 bases). CDR1 is SGHRS, CDR2 YFSETQ, per germline. V gave up 5 bases and J gave up 13 bases, with 30 bases separating them. This CDR3 spans 17 amino acids. CDR3 DNA sequence: TGCGCCAGCAGGGCTGATACCTCCAGGGTAACGGGTCGCGGGCTGTTTTTT. Protein sequence: CASRADTSRVTGRGLFF.

The rearrangement joins TRBV9 to TRBJ1-3, with no clear D. The CDR3 sequence is 14 residues long. With 4 bases removed from V and 3 bases from J, the gap between germline ends came to 11 bases. CDR1 and CDR2 (germline): SGDLS, YYNGEE. CDR3 residues: CASSPSSGGNTIYF. CDR3 coding DNA: TGTGCCAGCAGCCCATCTTCGGGTGGAAACACCATATATTTT.

The chain couples TRBV5-1 to TRBJ2-1, with TRBD1 matching 9 bases. The CDR3 spans 16 residues. V was clipped by 3 bases and J by 6 bases; unmatched bases: 10. Germline V gene sequence: CDR1 SGHRS, CDR2 YFSETQ. Written as DNA, the CDR3 is TGCGCCAGCAGCTGGCGTGGGGACAGGGCAGGCAATGAGCAGTTCTTC. Amino acid sequence: CASSWRGDRAGNEQFF.

This rearrangement joins TRBV19 to TRBJ1-1; a possible D gene is TRBD1 (5 bases). With 11 bases removed from V and 7 bases from J, the gap between germline ends came to 11 bases. Germline V gene lookup returns CDR1 LNHDA and CDR2 SQIVND (reference sequence). The CDR3 runs 10 residues. The CDR3: CAAGVSEAFF. The DNA for the CDR3 is TGTGCCGCGGGGGTAAGTGAAGCTTTCTTT.

The chain links TRBV6-5 to TRBJ1-2; D possibly corresponds to TRBD1 (6 bases). This CDR3 comprises 14 residues. Germline V gives CDR1 MNHEY, CDR2 SVGAGI. The germline V and J ends were trimmed by 0 bases and 4 bases, with 9 bases remaining between them. CDR3 in amino acids: CASSYSVQGYGYTF. CDR3 bases: TGTGCCAGCAGTTACTCGGTACAGGGCTATGGCTACACCTTC.